This T cell receptor (beta chain) was recovered during a study of regulatory T cells in long-lasting Graves disease (dated by TCRdb to the early 2020s). With regard to the full study: In the newly diagnosed Graves' disease group, patients had been taking antithyroid drugs for less than 3 months. Persistent Graves' disease patients were compared with newly diagnosed Graves' disease patients by peripheral blood TCR sequencing and RNA sequencing. The study took place in China and was registered as a clinical trial. TCR sequencing covered around 13 persistent and 20 or so newly diagnosed Graves' disease patients, 33 samples in total.

The library was prepared using multiplex PCR. TCRdb shows the sequencer as Illumina HiSeq 4000. CDR3 regions were amplified by Arm-PCR with iRepertoire HTBI primers to construct TCR beta libraries. Before sequencing, the PCR products went through gel purification. Per the original workflow: Across samples, around 58 TRBV and 13 to 15 TRBJ segments were identified and used for gene usage analysis of CDR3 amino acid clonotypes. Filtered high-quality paired reads were merged into contigs using COPE and FqMerger. BLAST was used to align contigs to the IMGT TRBV, TRBD and TRBJ reference genes, and CDR3 was defined following IMGT. Any clonotype with a frequency above 0.1% was counted as a highly expanded clone. Repertoire diversity was measured by Shannon entropy, and V-J evenness by the Gini coefficient. Public clonotypes were defined as clonotypes shared by more than one individual. TCRdb applied fastp at Q25 and MiXCR to the public reads, then kept only in-frame beta chains. Every entry covers one CDR3 protein and lists the most common genes and DNA from its rows. The V and J calls and clone size come from TCRdb's table, not from the authors' own analysis. A total of 350,000 to 450,000 distinct CDR3 sequences appear in this sample, approximately 10% of them only once. The top ten constitute 15% to 20% of the sample.

This clonotype has a count of ten or more. There is no known antigen for this receptor. No much larger clonotype is one base removed from it; base qualities were not supplied. Cut back by 3 bases and 3 bases, the V and J ends lie 17 bases apart. Including cysteine and phenylalanine, the CDR3 has 16 amino acids. CDR3 DNA only is kept here, 48 bases in frame from base 1. In the germline V gene (reference sequence), CDR1 corresponds to MNHEY and CDR2 to SMNVEV. Per the publication, the time point label means: newly diagnosed GD, antithyroid drugs for less than 3 months. For both TCR sequencing and RNA sequencing, RNA was extracted from PBMCs in TRIzol. Graves' disease was diagnosed according to American Thyroid Association guidelines. Patients were recruited from an endocrinology department in Xi'an, China. Each patient gave about 8.1 milliliters of peripheral blood, collected in an EDTA anticoagulant tube. Ficoll Paque Plus density gradient separation was used to isolate PBMCs, and no further T cell sorting was performed. RNA quality was checked with an Agilent 2100 Bioanalyzer and agarose gel, and concentration with a NanoDrop 2000.

General findings and caveats noted by the study authors: As a limitation, the authors acknowledged that the small sample size may reduce accuracy. Sequencing and analysis were limited to the TCR beta chain. Only peripheral blood was studied, because thyroid tissue, the primary lesion, was inaccessible. TRBV28, TRBJ1-2 and TRBJ2-5 were preferentially used in persistent disease, while TRBV20-1 and TRBJ2-1 were favored in newly diagnosed disease. A larger number of public clonotypes was shared among persistent patients (around 3,000) than among newly diagnosed patients (roughly 980). Compared with newly diagnosed patients, patients with persistent Graves' disease had lower TCR Shannon entropy and fewer highly expanded clones, which suggests clonal expansion.

These data also formed part of another study, on T cells in Graves' hyperthyroidism and ophthalmopathy. According to the second study: A patient counted as having stable Graves' hyperthyroidism if no progression to ophthalmopathy occurred over 18 months of follow-up. Hyperthyroidism patients were newly diagnosed, with disease duration under 2 months, and aged 18 to 65 years. The study excluded patients with uncontrolled infections, other autoimmune diseases, pregnancy or lactation. Diagnoses were established on the basis of clinical symptoms, serum thyroxine and TRAb, thyroid ultrasound, and orbital computed tomography. A first-round RT-PCR of the TCR CDR3 used the HTBI primer set with the Qiagen OneStep RT-PCR kit. Blood samples also contained most of the expanded thyroid clonotypes (frequency above 0.001), which suggests that blood repertoires may reflect thyroid immune responses. In cross-validation, a model built on a 13 V-J signature told ophthalmopathy apart from stable hyperthyroidism with roughly 87% sensitivity and about 81% specificity, and in testing the same model reached 80%/75%. During validation, the model predicted progression to ophthalmopathy a median of about 6.5 months ahead of onset, with almost 71% sensitivity and roughly 75% specificity. To identify distinguishing TCR V-J signatures, a discovery cohort of around 100 patients was used, comprising 40 to 45 with Graves' ophthalmopathy and roughly 60 with stable Graves' hyperthyroidism. Prospective prediction of ophthalmopathy was tested in an independent validation cohort consisting of under 20 hyperthyroidism patients and some 17 patients who later progressed to ophthalmopathy. For training and testing, the 100 or so patients in the discovery cohort were randomly divided in a 7:3 ratio. The study also compared thyroid tissue and blood T-cell repertoires from about six Graves' hyperthyroidism patients. Once sampling was done, hyperthyroidism patients were given methimazole at a starting dose of 30 mg daily, whereas ophthalmopathy patients were given high-dose intravenous methylprednisolone. The libraries were constructed in a second round of multiplex PCR and then size-selected and purified. Libraries were sequenced paired-end with 100 bp reads on an Illumina HiSeq2000. SOAPnuke was used to process the raw data, removing reads that contained adapters or uncalled bases, had a mean Phred below 15, or lacked an exact match to the constant primer or identifier. COPE v1.2.5 was used to merge high-quality paired reads, and clonotypes were defined as unique nucleotide sequences. MiTCR v1.1 was used to align clonotypes to the IMGT TRBV, TRBD and TRBJ reference segments. The analysis was restricted to V-J combinations with a frequency above 0.0001, which together covered just over 99% of the repertoires. A TCS score was defined as the ratio of F50 (clonal expansion) to E x V (chaos), with BLOSUM62-based TCRdist applied between CDR3 peptides within each V-J. Welch's t-statistics and random forest reduced 514 V-J features to roughly 13, which were used in a naive Bayes classifier (R e1071). Sample size was not statistically predetermined, and investigators were not blinded to group allocation. The paper reports TCR Vbeta CDR3 sequencing of 140 or so peripheral blood samples: around 45 ophthalmopathy, under 80 hyperthyroidism and around 17 progressor patients.

The specimen comprised peripheral blood mononuclear cells (PBMCs), sampled at new diagnosis, from a patient treated with antithyroid drugs. The chain is made from TRBV27 and TRBJ1-2, and the D gene may be TRBD1, 6 bases matching. The receptor comes from a woman younger than 30 with Graves disease. Donor details come from another sample of the same person, matched by shared clones. The encoded CDR3 is CASSFMSGAYYYGYTF. The sequenced DNA is TGTGCCAGCAGTTTCATGTCGGGGGCGTACTACTATGGCTACACCTTC.